What follows are 15 T cell receptor beta chains derived from one specimen sequenced in a study of graft-versus-host responses after intestinal transplantation. Data came from immunoSEQ multiplex PCR; TCRdb stores just in-frame clones and leaves some out. The top ten clones hold 2.7% of a sample with 57,000 or so clones, 90% to 95% of them seen once. The source material was PBMCs, sampled roughly 120 days after intestinal transplantation. Receptor source: a human patient who received an intestinal transplant, so some T cells may come from the graft donor.

The chain has TRBV15 and TRBJ2-1, with a possible D match to TRBD2 (5 bases). V was shortened by 4 bases and J by 0 bases, with 10 bases between the two germline ends. Germline CDR1 LNHNV, CDR2 YYDKDF (reference sequence). The CDR3 has 15 residues. CDR3: CATSTSPSSYNEQFF. The CDR3 DNA is TGTGCCACCAGCACTAGCCCGAGCTCCTACAATGAGCAGTTCTTC. The complete variable domain, with remaining parts taken from reference TRBV15 and TRBJ2-1, reads DAMVIQNPRYQVTQFGKPVTLSCSQTLNHNVMYWYQQKSSQAPKLLFHYYDKDFNNEADTPDNFQSRRPNTSFCFLDIRSPGLGDTAMYLCATSTSPSSYNEQFFGPGTRLTVL.

This chain links TRBV19 with TRBJ2-5; 8 nucleotides align to TRBD1. V dropped 6 bases and J dropped 4; count of bases not matched to a gene: 10. Germline CDR1 is LNHDA and CDR2 is SQIVND (reference sequence). The CDR3 runs 15 residues. CDR3 DNA: TGTGCCAGTAGCCAGGGGGCCCGGTTAAGAGAGACCCAGTACTTC. Translation gives CASSQGARLRETQYF.

This CDR3 is CASSPPAGTEQFF. In nucleotides, the CDR3 is TGTGCCAGCTCACCACCGGCAGGGACGGAGCAGTTCTTC. The chain carries TRBV18 and TRBJ2-1, with D perhaps being TRBD1 or TRBD2 (5 bases each). The CDR3 contains 13 residues. V was pared by 0 bases and J by 10 bases, with 10 bases between. Germline CDR1 reads KGHSH; CDR2 reads LQKENI.

The chain links TRBV2 to TRBJ2-3; D may correspond to TRBD1 or TRBD2 (7 bases each). CDR3 length: 14 amino acids. Germline V gives CDR1 SNHLY, CDR2 FYNNEI. The ends were cut back, 7 bases at V and 8 bases at J, with 19 bases in the middle. CDR3 sequence (DNA): TGTGCCAGCAAGGGGGCCGGGACTATACTTACGCAGTATTTT. It translates to CASKGAGTILTQYF. The whole variable domain, remainder taken from reference TRBV2 and TRBJ2-3, is EPEVTQTPSHQVTQMGQEVILRCVPISNHLYFYWYRQILGQKVEFLVSFYNNEISEKSEIFDDQFSVERPDGSNFTLKIRSTKLEDSAMYFCASKGAGTILTQYFGPGTRLTVL.

The rearrangement joins TRBV11-2 to TRBJ1-5; 9 bases fit TRBD1. The CDR3 has 15 residues. V lost 5 bases to trimming and J lost 3 bases; unmatched junction nucleotides: 5. Germline V lookup: CDR1 SGHAT, CDR2 FQNNGV. The CDR3 DNA reads TGTGCCAGCAGCCGGGGACAGGGTTACAATCAGCCCCAGCATTTT. Its translation is CASSRGQGYNQPQHF.

The chain joins TRBV29-1 to TRBJ2-7; TRBD2 is a possible D gene (6 bases). The CDR3 is 13 amino acids. Germline V gene data show CDR1 as SQVTM and CDR2 as ANQGSEA. The V end lost 4 bases, the J end lost 2 bases, and 12 bases lay between the germline ends. CDR3 amino acids: CSVVGGVTYEQYF. In nucleotides, the CDR3 is TGCAGCGTTGTTGGCGGGGTAACCTACGAGCAGTACTTC.

The chain joins TRBV7-8 to TRBJ2-7; TRBD2 agrees at 14 bases. Germline CDR1 and CDR2: SGHVS and FQNEAQ. J gave up 2 bases and V 5 bases, and 11 bases lay outside the gene matches. The CDR3 consists of 18 residues. DNA of the CDR3: TGTGCCAGCAGCAATGAAGGACTAGCGGGGGGCCAACCCTACGAGCAGTACTTC. It translates to CASSNEGLAGGQPYEQYF.

The chain carries TRBV5-4 and TRBJ2-7; 11 bases are a match to TRBD1. This CDR3 comprises 15 residues. V trimming: 4 bases; J trimming: 2 bases; junction bases outside the gene matches: 5. Germline CDR1 reads SGHNT; CDR2 reads YYREEE (reference sequence). The CDR3 spells CASSPGQGVPYEQYF. Written as DNA, the CDR3 is TGTGCCAGCAGCCCGGGACAGGGGGTCCCCTACGAGCAGTACTTC.

This clone has only one observation. The chain recombines TRBV15 with TRBJ1-1; D call uncertain. This CDR3 spans 13 amino acids. V was pared by 3 bases and J by 1 base, with 6 bases between. Germline loops: CDR1 LNHNV, CDR2 YYDKDF (reference sequence). The CDR3 bases are TGTGCCACCAGCAGCTCTCGGAACACTGAAGCTTTCTTT. This encodes CATSSSRNTEAFF.

Regarding this clone: This sample also contains other DNA sequences that code for the same CDR3. The chain is built from TRBV20-1 and TRBJ1-1; D uncertain. The CDR3 totals 11 residues. The V gene's germline CDR1 is DFQATT and CDR2 SNEGSKA (reference sequence). With 6 bases removed from V and 4 bases from J, the gap between germline ends came to 9 bases. The CDR3 region is CSASKRTEAFF. As DNA, the CDR3 is TGCAGTGCCTCTAAACGCACTGAAGCTTTCTTT.

This chain links TRBV30 with TRBJ2-3, with 7 bases fitting TRBD2. The CDR3 contains 15 residues. From germline, CDR1 is GTSNPN and CDR2 SVGIG (reference sequence). V trimming: 3 bases; J trimming: 4 bases; junction bases outside the gene matches: 10. DNA for the CDR3: TGTGCCTGGAGACGGGGGGACTACCAAGCAGATACGCAGTATTTT. Translated: CAWRRGDYQADTQYF. The whole variable domain, filled in from reference TRBV30 and TRBJ2-3, reads SQTIHQWPATLVQPVGSPLSLECTVEGTSNPNLYWYRQAAGRGLQLLFYSVGIGQISSEVPQNLSASRPQDRQFILSSKKLLLSDSGFYLCAWRRGDYQADTQYFGPGTRLTVL.

The chain combines TRBV7-2 with TRBJ2-1, with 12 nucleotides matching TRBD1. Trimming took 7 bases from V and 7 from J; bases not matched to a gene: 17. CDR1 and CDR2 from the germline V gene are SGHTA and FQGNSA. CDR3 length: 18 amino acids. The CDR3 region has the DNA TGTGCCAGCACCATCCCTTGGGACAGGGGGCGAAAAATGAATGAGCAGTTCTTC. Its translation: CASTIPWDRGRKMNEQFF.

The chain employs TRBV30 and TRBJ2-5; maybe TRBD2 (6 bases). The length of the CDR3 is 13 residues. Trimming removed 5 bases at V and 5 bases at J, with 15 bases between. Germline CDR1 is GTSNPN and CDR2 is SVGIG (reference sequence). The CDR3 loop is CAWEVGGVETQYF. In DNA form, the CDR3 reads TGTGCCTGGGAGGTGGGAGGCGTGGAGACCCAGTACTTC.

V gene TRBV27 combines with J gene TRBJ1-2, with 9 bases aligning to TRBD1. This CDR3 has 15 residues. V lost 5 bases to trimming and J lost 1 base; unmatched junction nucleotides: 5. The germline V gene encodes CDR1 MNHEY and CDR2 SMNVEV (reference sequence). DNA for the CDR3: TGTGCCAGCAGTGTTAGACAGGGGGGTAACTATGGCTACACCTTC. Amino acids: CASSVRQGGNYGYTF.

CDR3 in amino acids: CASSVDREQPQHF. The CDR3 DNA reads TGCGCCAGCAGCGTGGACAGGGAGCAGCCCCAGCATTTT. The rearrangement joins TRBV4-1 to TRBJ1-5; TRBD1 aligns across 8 bases. The length of the CDR3 is 13 residues. V shed 5 bases and J 7 bases; nucleotides not matched to a gene: 4. Germline values: CDR1 MGHRA, CDR2 YSYEKL.